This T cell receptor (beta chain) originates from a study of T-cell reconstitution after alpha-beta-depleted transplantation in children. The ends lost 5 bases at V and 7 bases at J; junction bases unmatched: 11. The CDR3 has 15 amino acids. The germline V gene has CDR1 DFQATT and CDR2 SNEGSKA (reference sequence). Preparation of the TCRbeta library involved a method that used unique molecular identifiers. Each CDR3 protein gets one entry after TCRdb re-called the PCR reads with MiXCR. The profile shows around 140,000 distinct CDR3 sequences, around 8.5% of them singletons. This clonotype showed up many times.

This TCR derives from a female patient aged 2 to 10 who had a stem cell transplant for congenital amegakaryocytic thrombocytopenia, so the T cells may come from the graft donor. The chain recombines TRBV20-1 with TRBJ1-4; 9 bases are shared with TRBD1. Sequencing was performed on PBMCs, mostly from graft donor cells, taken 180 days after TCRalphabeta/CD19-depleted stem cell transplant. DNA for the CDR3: TGCAGTGCTGGGGGTAGAGGGACAGGGCGTGAAAAACTGTTTTTT. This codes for CSAGGRGTGREKLFF.